This T cell receptor (beta chain) was retrieved from a study of beta chain features in type 1 diabetes. CDR3 size: 15 residues. The ends were cut back, 3 bases at V and 2 bases at J, with 13 bases in the middle. Germline V CDR1 and CDR2: KGHSH, LQKENI. All of the isolated RNA was reverse transcribed, so expressed TCRB transcripts were sequenced. Clones were sequenced by immunoSEQ multiplex PCR, and TCRdb holds only the in-frame ones, with some missing. The sample has 250,000 to 300,000 clones; around 7.3% are singletons. Input material: central memory CD4+ T cells from blood. The chain recombines TRBV18 with TRBJ1-1; TRBD1 is a possible D gene (5 bases). This TCR derives from a woman aged 18 to 35 in good health. In DNA, the CDR3 is TGTGCCAGCTCACCTATGTGGCAGGGCAACACTGAAGCTTTCTTT. It specifies CASSPMWQGNTEAFF.